The 20 T cell receptor beta chains below come from one sample, sequenced in a study of T cell responses to AZD1222 COVID-19 vaccine. The repertoire was sequenced with immunoSEQ multiplex PCR; TCRdb's copy has only in-frame clones and lacks some. The repertoire holds 100,000 to 120,000 clones, with 81% as singletons. The sample consisted of peripheral blood, taken on day 0 of AZD1222 vaccination. Receptors were obtained from an adult in good health.

This rearrangement joins TRBV7-3 to TRBJ2-2; D could derive from TRBD1 or TRBD2 (5 bases each). Germline values: CDR1 SGHTA, CDR2 FQGTGA. V shed 2 bases and J shed 4 bases, with 8 bases lying between them. This CDR3 comprises 14 residues. CDR3 loop: CASSLSGGTGELFF. The CDR3 bases are TGTGCCAGCAGCTTATCTGGGGGCACCGGGGAGCTGTTTTTT.

The rearrangement joins TRBV7-2 to TRBJ2-5; 9 positions match TRBD2. CDR3 length: 14 amino acids. CDR1 and CDR2 (germline): SGHTA, FQGNSA. Trimming removed 9 bases from V and 2 bases from J; junction bases left unmatched: 7. CDR3 sequence: CASCSGGVQETQYF. Written as DNA, the CDR3 is TGTGCCAGTTGTAGCGGGGGCGTACAAGAGACCCAGTACTTC.

The V and J genes are TRBV29-1 and TRBJ1-1, with a possible D match to TRBD1 (5 bases). The CDR3 totals 14 residues. V shed 4 bases and J shed 1 base, with 13 bases lying between them. The germline CDR1 and CDR2 sequences are SQVTM and ANQGSEA. Written as DNA, the CDR3 is TGCAGCGTTGTAGCAGGGTACGGGAACACTGAAGCTTTCTTT. The encoded protein is CSVVAGYGNTEAFF.

The chain has TRBV27 and TRBJ2-3; D may be TRBD2 (6 bases). Germline loops: CDR1 MNHEY, CDR2 SMNVEV (reference sequence). Trimming pared 1 base from V and 4 bases from J, leaving 6 bases between. This CDR3 is built from 13 residues. The CDR3 loop is CASSLWRADTQYF. The CDR3 nucleotides read TGTGCCAGCAGTTTATGGAGGGCAGATACGCAGTATTTT.

The V and J genes are TRBV6-2 or TRBV6-3 and TRBJ2-3; D is unresolved. The CDR3 is made up of 15 amino acids. The V end was cut by 2 bases, the J end by 1 base, with 10 bases between. Germline-derived CDR1 and CDR2 are MNHEY and SVGEGT. CDR3: CASSYVSSGTDTQYF. For the CDR3, the DNA is TGTGCCAGCAGTTACGTCTCCAGCGGCACAGATACGCAGTATTTT.

The CDR3 here is CASSQATAQETQYF. CDR3 DNA sequence: TGTGCCAGCAGCCAAGCTACGGCTCAAGAGACCCAGTACTTC. This chain uses TRBV3-1 (or the pseudogene TRBV3-2) with TRBJ2-5; D is uncertain. There are 14 residues in the CDR3. The germline CDR1 and CDR2 sequences are LGHDT and YNNKEL (reference sequence). V lost 1 base and J 2 bases, leaving 8 bases between the germline ends.

The CDR3 loop reads CASSDLAKNIQYF. CDR3 in DNA: TGTGCCTCCTCAGACTTAGCCAAAAACATTCAGTACTTC. V gene TRBV28 combines with J gene TRBJ2-4; D remains unclear. Between the trimmed V and J ends, which lost 11 bases and 0 bases, there was a span of 11 bases. The CDR3 has 13 amino acids. The germline V gene has CDR1 MDHEN and CDR2 SYDVKM. Full variable domain (remainder filled in from reference TRBV28 and TRBJ2-4): DVKVTQSSRYLVKRTGEKVFLECVQDMDHENMFWYRQDPGLGLRLIYFSYDVKMKEKGDIPEGYSVSREKKERFSLILESASTNQTSMYLCASSDLAKNIQYFGAGTRLSVL.

This chain links TRBV28 with TRBJ1-1; 8 nucleotides align to TRBD1. V lost 5 bases, J lost 4 bases, and 0 bases stayed unmatched. Germline CDR1 and CDR2: MDHEN and SYDVKM. The CDR3 loop spans 12 amino acids. CDR3 amino acids: CASSTGGTEAFF. The CDR3 DNA sequence: TGTGCCAGCAGTACAGGGGGCACTGAAGCTTTCTTT.

The rearrangement joins TRBV30 to TRBJ1-5; the match to TRBD1 covers 8 bases. The CDR3 runs to 16 residues. Germline values: CDR1 GTSNPN, CDR2 SVGIG (reference sequence). J gave up 3 bases and V 1 base, and 8 bases lay outside the gene matches. CDR3 loop: CAWSALSTGDNQPQHF. As DNA, the CDR3 is TGTGCCTGGAGTGCCCTCTCGACAGGGGACAATCAGCCCCAGCATTTT.

The chain couples TRBV7-8 to TRBJ2-3; 7 positions match TRBD1. V was pared by 5 bases and J by 5 bases, with 16 bases of the junction left unmatched. The V gene's germline CDR1 is SGHVS and CDR2 FQNEAQ. This CDR3 has 17 amino acids. Written as DNA, the CDR3 is TGTGCCAGCAGCGCAACCGGGACAGCCCTTTCGGGAGATACGCAGTATTTT. It translates to CASSATGTALSGDTQYF.

This clone was observed once. The chain recombines TRBV27 with TRBJ2-5; D ambiguous. Trimming left V 6 bases short and J 2 bases short, with 10 bases between. The germline CDR1 and CDR2 sequences are MNHEY and SMNVEV (reference sequence). CDR3 length: 13 residues. The CDR3 is CASSRRRQETQYF. The CDR3, as DNA: TGTGCCAGCAGCCGTCGGCGACAAGAGACCCAGTACTTC.

With respect to this clone: One junction end disagrees with the germline gene, perhaps due to a read error. This chain links TRBV6-2 or TRBV6-3 with TRBJ2-2, with 9 bases fitting TRBD2. The CDR3 consists of 17 residues. Germline V gene data show CDR1 as MNHEY and CDR2 as SVGEGT. CDR3 region: CATSYARRGGNTGELFF. The CDR3, as DNA: TGTGCCACCAGTTACGCGCGGCGGGGGGGCAACACCGGGGAGCTGTTTTTT.

There are a few counts of this clone. The chain couples TRBV5-8 to TRBJ1-1; 9 nucleotides match TRBD1. This CDR3 spans 17 amino acids. Germline CDR1 is SGHTS and CDR2 is YDEGEE. J gave up 0 bases and V 3 bases, and 9 bases lay outside the gene matches. In DNA, the CDR3 is TGTGCCAGCAGCTCAGGACAGGGGACATTTGTGAACACTGAAGCTTTCTTT. This translates into CASSSGQGTFVNTEAFF.

This clone turned up a few times. The chain uses TRBV6-2 or TRBV6-3 and TRBJ2-7; D perhaps matches TRBD2 (6 bases). The V gene lost 5 bases and the J gene lost 0 bases, with 14 bases spanning the gap. The germline V gene has CDR1 MNHEY and CDR2 SVGEGT. The CDR3 is made up of 15 amino acids. Written as DNA, the CDR3 is TGTGCCAGCAGTCGTCCGGGGGTTATCTCCTACGAGCAGTACTTC. It codes for CASSRPGVISYEQYF.

The chain's CDR3 is CASSPEGHGRNTEAFF. Here the CDR3 DNA reads TGTGCCAGCAGCCCCGAAGGGCACGGGAGGAACACTGAAGCTTTCTTT. The chain couples TRBV6-2 or TRBV6-3 to TRBJ1-1; no definite D call. The CDR3 covers 16 residues. Germline CDR1 MNHEY, CDR2 SVGEGT. V gave up 6 bases and J gave up 1 base, with 18 bases separating them.

The chain carries TRBV4-1 and TRBJ1-1; no clear D gene. Germline-derived CDR1 and CDR2 are MGHRA and YSYEKL. CDR3 length equals 14 residues. Trimming took 1 base from V and 11 from J, leaving 17 bases between them. The CDR3 DNA reads as TGCGCCAGCAGCCAAGTAGCGGACGGTGGTGGGGCTTTCTTT. As protein: CASSQVADGGGAFF.

CDR3 residues: CSCQYQPYGYTF. The CDR3 nucleotides are TGCAGCTGCCAGTACCAGCCCTATGGCTACACCTTC. The rearrangement links TRBV29-1 to TRBJ1-2; D not resolved. V was shortened by 8 bases and J by 4 bases, with 14 bases between the two germline ends. CDR1 SQVTM and CDR2 ANQGSEA come from the germline V gene. The CDR3 has 12 amino acids.

The rearrangement links TRBV6-5 to TRBJ2-7, with no clear D. CDR1 MNHEY and CDR2 SVGAGI come from the germline V gene. There are 13 residues in the CDR3. The ends were cut back, 5 bases at V and 2 bases at J, with 10 bases in the middle. CDR3 sequence (DNA): TGTGCCAGCAGTCGGTTTTCGGCCTACGAGCAGTACTTC. It translates to CASSRFSAYEQYF.

A remark on this clone: Compared with germline, one end of the junction differs, possibly owing to a read error. Written as DNA, the CDR3 is TGTGCCAGCGGTGAAGGGAGGGTGGATGGCTACACCTTC. Encoded protein: CASGEGRVDGYTF. The chain recombines TRBV6-1 with TRBJ1-2; D remains unclear. The CDR3 contains 13 residues. Germline lookup yields CDR1 MNHNS and CDR2 SASEGT.

This clone was seen only a few times. The chain couples TRBV2 to TRBJ2-2, with TRBD2 matching over 7 bases. The CDR3 contains 14 residues. The V and J ends lost 7 bases and 7 bases, in that order; junction bases with no gene match: 9. Germline V CDR1 and CDR2: SNHLY, FYNNEI. The CDR3 DNA reads as TGTGCCAGCACCGTTGCGGGGGTTGGCGGGGAGCTGTTTTTT. The encoded protein is CASTVAGVGGELFF.